Described below is a single T cell receptor (beta chain) sequence and its context. This clone was seen once. No antigen is known for it. There are no base qualities to consult, and no much larger clone falls within one base. Libraries were made using the immunoSEQ multiplex PCR assay. TCRdb limited this immuneACCESS table to in-frame rearrangements with V and J called. A share of clones is missing; checked studies link under half to unresolved V genes, and the rest is unexplained. The sample profile shows 45,000 to 65,000 clones; approximately 89% of them were found once. 3% to 4.5% of the sample is held by the ten biggest clonotypes. This sample is part of a study of T cell changes during pregnancy in multiple sclerosis (dated by TCRdb to 2018 to 2020). Turning to the overall study: The study looked at changes in the T cell repertoire across pregnancy in women with multiple sclerosis.

Via the germline V gene, CDR1 is SGDLS and CDR2 YYNGEE. Measured from the cysteine to the phenylalanine, the CDR3 is 15 residues long. Only the CDR3 portion is preserved as DNA: 45 bases, with reading frame beginning at the first base. Ends trimmed: V by 3 bases, J by 4 bases; bases unmatched to a gene: 1. The sequence was collected from a female donor in good health, enrolled as a control in a pregnancy study. The sample in question was peripheral blood, obtained after pregnancy. This chain joins TRBV9 to TRBJ2-5; 15 of the junction bases match TRBD2. The DNA reads TGTGCCAGCAGCGGGACTAGCGGGAGGGCAGAGACCCAGTACTTC. It translates as CASSGTSGRAETQYF.